This T cell receptor beta chain was identified during a study of OX40 agonist ivuxolimab in advanced cancers. Regarding the study in general: Ivuxolimab, which targeted the costimulatory receptor OX40 (CD134), was an agonistic, fully human IgG2 monoclonal antibody. Intravenous ivuxolimab was administered to patients every 2 weeks at six dose levels: 0.01, 0.1, 0.3, 1.5, 3 and 10 mg/kg. Of the approximately 50 dose-escalation patients, hepatocellular carcinoma was present in about 20, melanoma in approximately 15, renal cell carcinoma in 9 and head and neck cancer in 9. The dose-escalation cohort was 82.7% male with a mean age of about 54 years, ranging from about 20 to 85. Patients were allowed to have had prior anti-PD-1, anti-PD-L1 or anti-CTLA-4 therapy, and 30% to 50% of the dose-escalation patients had previously received checkpoint inhibitors. Three dose-escalation patients achieved partial responses, one with hepatocellular carcinoma and two with cutaneous melanoma. The point of sequencing TCRbeta in the periphery was to test whether ivuxolimab changed TCR sequence diversity and drove clonal T-cell expansion. The monotherapy dose-escalation portion (N of about 50 patients) of the phase I ivuxolimab trial is reported in the paper.

Per the germline V gene (reference sequence), LNHDA is the CDR1 and SQIVND is the CDR2. V lost 4 bases and J lost 6 bases, and the count of bases not matched to a germline gene is 7. From cysteine to phenylalanine, the CDR3 is 15 amino acids long. CDR3 DNA is the only sequence kept; it has 45 bases, read in frame from the first base. Overall results and qualifications from the work: Partial responders in the 0.1-3.0 mg/kg groups had among the lowest normalized peripheral clonal expansion, especially among CD8+ T cells. On average, CD8+ T cells showed more expanded clones than CD4+ T cells after ivuxolimab. Low levels of normalized T-cell clonal expansion were also seen in some patients who did not respond. Clonal expansion of both CD4+ and CD8+ blood T cells was observed from baseline to week 6 at doses 0.1 to 3.0 mg/kg. Which antigens the clonally expanded peripheral T cells were specific for was not determined.

The trial excluded patients who had a history of autoimmune disease or were on systemic immunosuppression. Peripheral blood for TCR sequencing was collected from all dose cohorts at baseline, on cycle 4 day 1, and on cycle 7 day 1. The samples were taken from a phase I, first-in-human, multicenter, open-label dose-escalation trial of ivuxolimab. The trial enrolled adults with locally advanced or metastatic head and neck squamous cell, hepatocellular, melanoma or renal cell carcinoma. CD4+ and CD8+ T cells were sorted separately from peripheral blood before TCR sequencing. A few counts support this clone. There is no known antigen for this receptor. Base qualities are not recorded, but no much larger clone differs from it by a single base. For sequencing of the TCRbeta CDR3 region, genomic DNA was extracted from the sorted cells. TCRbeta CDR3 regions were sequenced using the immunoSEQ Assay. The clones in this table, taken by TCRdb from immuneACCESS, are in-frame only. Not every clone is retained; where verified, under half of the shortfall comes from an unresolved V gene, and the cause of the rest is unknown. The sample yields 30,000 to 40,000 clones; over 90% were counted once. The top ten clonotypes cover around 4% of the sample.

Sequenced here: CD4+ or CD8+ T cells sorted from blood, sampled in a trial of the OX40 agonist ivuxolimab. This TCR was sampled from an adult with an advanced solid tumor such as melanoma, head and neck, liver or kidney cancer. The receptor chain draws on TRBV19 and TRBJ1-5; 9 of the junction bases match TRBD1. The CDR3: CASSRLGQGGQPQHF. The nucleotide sequence is TGTGCCAGTAGTAGATTGGGACAGGGCGGTCAGCCCCAGCATTTT. The full variable domain, with segments outside the CDR3 supplied by the reference TRBV19 and TRBJ1-5 proteins, appears as DGGITQSPKYLFRKEGQNVTLSCEQNLNHDAMYWYRQDPGQGLRLIYYSQIVNDFQKGDIAEGYSVSREKKESFPLTVTSAQKNPTAFYLCASSRLGQGGQPQHFGDGTRLSIL.